This T cell receptor beta chain appears in the sequencing data of a study of T-cell memory formation after mild COVID-19. General study points: Unconfirmed was the SARS-CoV-2 specificity of second-wave clones that peaked on day 37.

Barcoded TCR alpha and TCR beta cDNA libraries with UMIs came from 5'RACE using constant-segment primers. Via MiXCR, TCRdb re-called the 5' RACE reads, giving one row per CDR3 protein. The table records around 340,000 distinct CDR3 sequences, over 20% of them present only once. Regarding this clonotype: Its antigen remains unknown.

Trimming removed 1 base at V and 7 bases at J, with 13 bases between. Looked up from germline, CDR1 is SGHAT and CDR2 is FQNNGV. The CDR3 consists of 14 residues. The sample consisted of PBMCs or a T cell subset sorted from them (not recorded which). The rearrangement joins TRBV11-2 to TRBJ1-2, with D tentatively TRBD1 (5 bases). The TCR sequence derives from an adult woman who had mild COVID-19 (a few samples of this study predate the infection). Cell type and time point are not known. CDR3 coding DNA: TGTGCCAGCAGCTTAGGGCAGGGTTTGTTTGGCTACACCTTC. Translating gives CASSLGQGLFGYTF.